This T cell receptor beta chain was identified in a study of T cell repertoires in cytomegalovirus infection. About the study: Public TCR beta signatures indicated both CMV infection and matching HLA type. Notes on the study in general: Within the response measured ex vivo, HLA-C-restricted CMV-specific TCR beta clonotypes were dominant.

CDR3 size: 12 residues. Germline lookup yields CDR1 SGHTA and CDR2 FQGNSA. This clonotype was found once. Its antigen is still unknown. This may stem from a read error, because a much larger clone lies one nucleotide away. Using its own MiXCR run on the reads, TCRdb lists one record per CDR3 protein. The table lists 550,000 to 700,000 distinct CDR3 sequences, about 39% of them singletons. The sample here was cultured PBMCs, taken from culture after CMV antigen stimulation. This chain connects TRBV7-2 to TRBJ2-3; D not resolved. The receptor comes from a human donor in good health (CMV status not recorded). Some clones in this sample may be carry-over from other donors' samples. CDR3 in amino acids: CASSSRADMQYF. The CDR3 region has the DNA TGTGCCAGCAGTTCTAGGGCAGATATGCAGTATTTT.